A single sample is the source of the 17 T cell receptor beta chains below, sequenced in a study of shared clonotypes between healthy human individuals (TCRdb year 2020). The method was the immunoSEQ multiplex PCR assay. Sourced from immuneACCESS, this table was stored by TCRdb with only in-frame sequences that have V and J called. A share of the clones is absent; for the studies checked, an unresolved V gene accounts for under half, and the remainder has no known explanation. Present in this sample are around 480,000 clones, nearly 80% of which were seen just once. Jointly, the top ten make up roughly an eighth of the sample. The source material was PBMCs. Every receptor here comes from a woman in her 40s in good health. Some clones in this sample may be carry-over from other donors' samples.

This sequence joins TRBV2 and TRBJ2-7; TRBD2 agrees at 9 bases. V gave up 1 base and J gave up 6 bases; unmatched junction bases: 7. This CDR3 region has 15 residues. The germline V gene has CDR1 SNHLY and CDR2 FYNNEI. The chain's CDR3 is CASSEEAGGPIEQYF. The DNA for the CDR3 is TGTGCCAGCAGTGAAGAGGCGGGAGGGCCTATCGAGCAGTACTTC.

V is TRBV5-1 and J is TRBJ2-2; D possibly matches TRBD1 or TRBD2 (5 bases each). The CDR3 sequence is 16 residues long. Per germline, CDR1 SGHRS and CDR2 YFSETQ. The V and J ends lost 2 bases and 0 bases respectively, with 11 bases between them. The CDR3 coding sequence is TGCGCCAGCAGCTTTTCTGGGACGGCGAACACCGGGGAGCTGTTTTTT. Translation: CASSFSGTANTGELFF.

V is TRBV7-3 and J is TRBJ2-3, with 7 nucleotides matching TRBD2. The ends lost 4 bases at V and 3 bases at J; junction bases unmatched: 10. This CDR3 has 16 amino acids. Per germline, CDR1 SGHTA and CDR2 FQGTGA. CDR3 sequence reads: CASSSHTWEGTDTQYF. CDR3 bases: TGTGCCAGCAGCTCCCATACATGGGAGGGTACAGATACGCAGTATTTT.

The V gene is TRBV6-1, the J gene TRBJ2-1, with D possibly called TRBD1 or TRBD2 (6 bases each). This CDR3 region has 13 residues. CDR1 is MNHNS, CDR2 SASEGT, per germline. The V end lost 1 base, the J end lost 15 bases, and 16 bases lay between the germline ends. DNA of the CDR3: TGTGCCAGCAGTGAAGAAGGGGGAGGTCGTCCGTTCTTC. Amino acid sequence: CASSEEGGGRPFF.

This sequence joins TRBV7-6 and TRBJ2-1; 7 bases are a match to TRBD1. Trimming at V came to 1 base and at J to 4 bases, leaving 4 bases not matched to a gene. The CDR3 is 15 residues long. Germline V CDR1 and CDR2: SGHVS, FNYEAQ. The chain's CDR3 is CASSLEGTDYNEQFF. The CDR3 DNA sequence: TGTGCCAGCAGCTTAGAGGGGACAGATTACAATGAGCAGTTCTTC.

V is TRBV27 and J is TRBJ1-3; 9 bases map to TRBD1. Germline CDR1 and CDR2: MNHEY and SMNVEV (reference sequence). This CDR3 spans 16 amino acids. V dropped 6 bases and J dropped 2; count of bases not matched to a gene: 8. Here the CDR3 DNA reads TGTGCCAGCAGGGCCGGGACAGGGTTCCCTGGAAACACCATATATTTT. Translating it yields CASRAGTGFPGNTIYF.

The chain employs TRBV7-8 and TRBJ1-3, with 8 bases fitting TRBD1. V lost 4 bases, J lost 0 bases, and 5 bases stayed unmatched. The CDR3 length is 16 residues. CDR1 is SGHVS, CDR2 FQNEAQ, per germline. The CDR3 coding sequence is TGTGCCAGCAGCTACGGACAGGGTAGCTCTGGAAACACCATATATTTT. It translates to CASSYGQGSSGNTIYF.

In the case of this clone: Mismatch with germline at one junction end may stem from a read error. This rearrangement joins TRBV28 to TRBJ2-7, with TRBD2 matching over 10 bases. CDR1 is MDHEN, CDR2 SYDVKM, per germline. CDR3 length equals 15 residues. The CDR3 DNA reads TGTGCCAGCACTTTACCCGGACTAGCGGACCCCGAGCAGTACTTC. It specifies CASTLPGLADPEQYF.

For the CDR3, the DNA is TGTGCCAGCAGGGGGAGGGGGGTTAGCGGTGGCTACACCTTC. Encoded protein: CASRGRGVSGGYTF. The chain couples TRBV28 to TRBJ1-2; a possible D gene is TRBD1 (6 bases). The length of the CDR3 is 14 residues. The germline V gene has CDR1 MDHEN and CDR2 SYDVKM. V was trimmed by 6 bases and J by 7 bases, leaving 18 bases between them.

The gene calls are TRBV5-1 and TRBJ1-4; TRBD1 aligns across 7 bases. CDR3 length: 16 residues. Germline CDR1 and CDR2: SGHRS and YFSETQ. V trimming: 1 base; J trimming: 5 bases; junction bases outside the gene matches: 8. The CDR3 DNA follows: TGCGCCAGCAGCTTGAGGACAGGAACAATAAATGAAAAACTGTTTTTT. Translating gives CASSLRTGTINEKLFF.

The chain links TRBV5-1 to TRBJ2-1, with D possibly called TRBD1 or TRBD2 (5 bases each). The V end lost 0 bases, the J end lost 5 bases, and 12 bases lay between the germline ends. This CDR3 spans 15 amino acids. The germline CDR1 and CDR2 sequences are SGHRS and YFSETQ. CDR3 bases: TGCGCCAGCAGCTTGGTCCCAGGGAGCCACAATGAGCAGTTCTTC. It codes for CASSLVPGSHNEQFF.

There are a few counts of this clone. The chain recombines TRBV2 with TRBJ1-2; TRBD1 might be the D (6 bases). V lost 4 bases and J 1 base, leaving 10 bases between the germline ends. CDR3 length equals 14 residues. The germline gives CDR1 SNHLY, CDR2 FYNNEI. CDR3 in amino acids: CASSANRVNYGYTF. The DNA of the CDR3 is TGTGCCAGCAGTGCCAACAGGGTTAACTATGGCTACACCTTC.

The rearrangement joins TRBV28 to TRBJ1-3; D ambiguous. There are 15 residues in the CDR3. The V end was cut by 3 bases, the J end by 3 bases, with 12 bases between. Germline lookup yields CDR1 MDHEN and CDR2 SYDVKM. DNA for the CDR3: TGTGCCAGCAGTTTGGTAGGGAACTTTGGAAACACCATATATTTT. It translates to CASSLVGNFGNTIYF.

This rearrangement joins TRBV21-1 to TRBJ2-3; the D segment call TRBD1 is taken from the table without a DNA check. TRBV21-1 is a known pseudogene. The CDR3 extends over 16 amino acids. The CDR3, as DNA: TGTGCCAGCAGCAAAGATGTGAGGGGGTCTTGCTATACGCAGTATTTT. Amino acids: CASSKDVRGSCYTQYF.

This clone was seen a single time. The chain employs TRBV6-5 and TRBJ2-3, with D possibly being TRBD1 or TRBD2 (5 bases each). V lost 0 bases and J lost 6, with 10 bases in between. This CDR3 region has 14 residues. CDR1 is MNHEY and CDR2 is SVGAGI in the germline V gene. The CDR3 DNA follows: TGTGCCAGCAGTTACTCGCGGGCAGGGGATACGCAGTATTTT. Residues: CASSYSRAGDTQYF.

The chain recombines TRBV7-2 with TRBJ2-1; perhaps TRBD1 as D (5 bases). There are 12 residues in the CDR3. The V end lost 5 bases, the J end lost 9 bases, and 11 bases lay between the germline ends. The V gene's germline CDR1 is SGHTA and CDR2 FQGNSA. The CDR3 nucleotides read TGTGCCAGCAGCCTCCTAAGGGGTGAGCAGTTCTTC. Amino acid sequence: CASSLLRGEQFF.

The gene calls are TRBV4-2 and TRBJ2-1; 9 bases are shared with TRBD2. Germline values: CDR1 LGHNA, CDR2 YNFKEQ. The J segment lost 8 bases and the V segment lost 0 bases, leaving 14 bases of the junction unmatched. CDR3 size: 18 residues. The CDR3, as DNA: TGTGCCAGCAGCCAAGATTTCCTAGCGGGGTTATCAGACGATGAGCAGTTCTTC. Protein: CASSQDFLAGLSDDEQFF.